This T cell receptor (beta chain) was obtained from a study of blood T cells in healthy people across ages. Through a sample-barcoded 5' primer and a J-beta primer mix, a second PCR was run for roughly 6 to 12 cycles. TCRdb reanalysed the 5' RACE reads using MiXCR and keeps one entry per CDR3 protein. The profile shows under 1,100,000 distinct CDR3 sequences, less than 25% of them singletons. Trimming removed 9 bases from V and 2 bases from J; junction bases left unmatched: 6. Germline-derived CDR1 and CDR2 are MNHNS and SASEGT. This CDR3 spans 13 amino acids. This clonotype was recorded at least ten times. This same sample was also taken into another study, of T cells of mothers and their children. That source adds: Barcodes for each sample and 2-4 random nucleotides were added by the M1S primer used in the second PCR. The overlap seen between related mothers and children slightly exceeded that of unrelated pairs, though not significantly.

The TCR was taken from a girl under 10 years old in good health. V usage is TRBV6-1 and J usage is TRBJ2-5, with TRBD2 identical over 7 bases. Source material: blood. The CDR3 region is CASRLGGQETQYF. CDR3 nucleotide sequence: TGTGCCAGTCGACTCGGGGGGCAAGAGACCCAGTACTTC.